The 11 T cell receptor beta chains listed next were all sequenced from one sample in a study of OX40 agonist ivuxolimab in advanced cancers. Profiled with immunoSEQ multiplex PCR; TCRdb holds only in-frame clones, not every one. The sample lists 53,000 or so clones; about 81% were seen once. The starting material was CD4+ or CD8+ T cells sorted from blood, obtained in a trial of the OX40 agonist ivuxolimab. The receptors here all came from an adult with an advanced solid tumor such as melanoma, head and neck, liver or kidney cancer.

As to this clone: This could be a read error, since a much larger clone is one nucleotide away. Other DNA sequences from this sample encode an identical CDR3 as well. The chain carries TRBV5-1 and TRBJ1-1; the D is unclear. This CDR3 comprises 14 residues. CDR1 is SGHRS and CDR2 is YFSETQ in the germline V gene. CDR3: CASSLGRGNTEAFF. The DNA of the CDR3 is TGCGCCAGCAGCTTAGGACGGGGTAACACTGAAGCTTTTTTT.

The chain is built from TRBV18 and TRBJ1-1; 8 bases map to TRBD1. V dropped 3 bases and J dropped 3; count of bases not matched to a gene: 3. The CDR3 consists of 14 residues. Germline V gene lookup returns CDR1 KGHSH and CDR2 LQKENI. This CDR3 is CASSPGQAHTEAFF. In DNA, the CDR3 is TGTGCCAGCTCACCGGGACAGGCCCACACTGAAGCTTTCTTT.

The chain carries TRBV28 and TRBJ1-1; D uncertain. CDR1 is MDHEN, CDR2 SYDVKM, per germline. V was pared by 0 bases and J by 6 bases, with 8 bases between. The CDR3 totals 13 residues. This CDR3 reads CASSLWVAPEAFF. The CDR3 DNA follows: TGTGCCAGCAGTTTATGGGTAGCCCCTGAAGCTTTCTTT.

The V call is TRBV27, the J call TRBJ2-3; 8 bases are shared with TRBD2. Trimming at V came to 5 bases and at J to 1 base, leaving 8 bases not matched to a gene. Germline values: CDR1 MNHEY, CDR2 SMNVEV (reference sequence). The CDR3 runs to 16 residues. The CDR3 sequence is CASSPQREWGTDTQYF. Written as DNA, the CDR3 is TGTGCCAGCAGTCCCCAGCGGGAGTGGGGCACAGATACGCAGTATTTT.

The chain recombines TRBV5-5 with TRBJ1-5, with D tentatively TRBD1 (6 bases). With 0 bases removed from V and 3 bases from J, the gap between germline ends came to 7 bases. This CDR3 is 14 amino acids long. Germline CDR1 SGHKS, CDR2 YYEKEE (reference sequence). This chain's CDR3 is CASSLGQANQPQHF. The CDR3 DNA reads as TGTGCCAGCAGCTTGGGACAGGCCAATCAGCCCCAGCATTTT.

A single count supports this clone. V is TRBV6-6 and J is TRBJ2-3, with D possibly matching TRBD1 (5 bases). Germline assignment: CDR1 MNHNY and CDR2 SVGAGI (reference sequence). V shed 8 bases and J shed 1 base, with 10 bases lying between them. The CDR3 runs to 13 residues. CDR3 region: CASHQGGTDTQYF. Written as DNA, the CDR3 is TGTGCCAGCCATCAAGGGGGCACAGATACGCAGTATTTT.

The sample holds a few counts of this clone. J is TRBJ1-1 and V is TRBV6-1; 7 bases fit TRBD1. The CDR3 length is 12 residues. Germline lookup yields CDR1 MNHNS and CDR2 SASEGT. Trimming removed 8 bases from V and 2 bases from J; junction bases left unmatched: 2. CDR3 sequence reads: CASDRDNTEAFF. The DNA of the CDR3 is TGTGCCAGCGACAGGGATAACACTGAAGCTTTCTTT.

The chain uses TRBV11-2 and TRBJ2-1; TRBD1 or TRBD2 may be the D gene (5 bases each). Germline assignment: CDR1 SGHAT and CDR2 FQNNGV. The CDR3 contains 18 residues. With 3 bases removed from V and 5 bases from J, the gap between germline ends came to 23 bases. CDR3 sequence: CASSFAGGWGRRDNEQFF. DNA of the CDR3: TGTGCCAGCAGCTTTGCCGGCGGCTGGGGGAGAAGGGACAATGAGCAGTTCTTC.

The chain joins TRBV29-1 to TRBJ2-5, with TRBD2 identical over 14 bases. CDR1 is SQVTM, CDR2 ANQGSEA, per germline. V was clipped by 7 bases and J by 6 bases; unmatched bases: 10. The CDR3 length is 15 residues. CDR3 coding DNA: TGCAGCGCTGGGGGGACTAGCGGGAGTAGCAAGACCCAGTACTTC. As protein: CSAGGTSGSSKTQYF.

This chain joins TRBV19 and TRBJ2-2, with 9 bases lining up with TRBD1. Germline trimming cut 6 bases from V and 6 bases from J; bases unmatched to any gene: 5. CDR1 and CDR2 (germline): LNHDA, SQIVND (reference sequence). This CDR3 contains 14 residues. The DNA of the CDR3 is TGTGCCAGTAGCGGACAGGGGATGTCCGGGGAGCTGTTTTTT. Protein: CASSGQGMSGELFF.

V is TRBV6-4 and J is TRBJ1-2, with a possible D match to TRBD1 (5 bases). V was shortened by 6 bases and J by 6 bases, with 8 bases between the two germline ends. The V gene's germline CDR1 is MRHNA and CDR2 SNTAGT. CDR3 size: 11 residues. CDR3 region: CASRGRDGYTF. In DNA form, the CDR3 reads TGTGCCAGCAGGGGGCGCGATGGCTACACCTTC.